This T cell receptor beta chain was observed in a study of blood T cell repertoires in COVID-19. Study in general: Acute and convalescent COVID-19 specimens originated in the United States, Italy and Spain. T cells, B-cell-depleted T cells, or PBMCs provided the cDNA or gDNA that served as material.

The CDR3 has 15 residues. V was pared by 4 bases and J by 4 bases, with 16 bases between. The germline V gene encodes CDR1 MDHEN and CDR2 SYDVKM. Generated by immunoSEQ multiplex PCR, the TCRdb table keeps only in-frame clones and is missing some. The data hold about 190,000 clones, with around 79% observed a single time. Sequencing was performed on peripheral blood. V gene TRBV28 combines with J gene TRBJ1-2, with a possible D match to TRBD1 (6 bases). The TCR was taken from a woman aged 45-59 years with acute or convalescent COVID-19. The CDR3 region is CASSSPGHLVYGYTF. The DNA for the CDR3 is TGTGCCAGCAGTTCACCGGGACACCTAGTCTATGGCTACACCTTC.